A selection of T cell receptor beta chains follows, all from one sample in a study of CD8+ T cells in alopecia areata. Here immunoSEQ multiplex PCR was the method, and the copy in TCRdb shows in-frame clones only, minus some. The sample lists roughly 200,000 clones, about 53% occurring once. Sample: CD8+ T cells sorted from blood, taken at week 24, from a patient treated with tofacitinib. Receptors originate from a human donor with alopecia areata. The CDR3 runs from the conserved cysteine through the conserved F or W. Where a row states a size, it is once, few, many or the class of an expanded clone; other rows omit it.

cdr3_length | clone_size | v_call | cdr3_aa
15 | NA | TRBV4-3 | CASTPEARARSEQFF
13 | few | TRBV13 | CASSEGRGVEQYF
14 | NA | TRBV30 | CAWDRGNGAGELFF
12 | many | TRBV30 | CAWKFPGNTIYF
15 | few | TRBV7-9 | CASSLSTSDVGPLHF
15 | NA | TRBV15 | CATSREGTGAQPQHF
12 | NA | TRBV10-3 | CAISGAFGEQYF
15 | NA | TRBV4-3 | CASSQDRTGSYGYTF
14 | once | TRBV6-1 | CASKELPLHNEQFF
17 | NA | TRBV23-1 | CASSQSAGTGSVYEQYF
12 | once | TRBV30 | CAWGQGGHGYTF
14 | few | TRBV6-5 | CASRKTQGANVLTF
15 | NA | TRBV27 | CASSLSRGLLYEQYF
15 | NA | TRBV15 | CATSRAGWGAGELFF
13 | NA | TRBV29-1 | CSVGGEPNEKLFF
14 | few | TRBV5-6 | CASSFTGTTTVEYF
11 | NA | TRBV29-1 | CSVLDLDTQYF
13 | NA | TRBV5-1 | CASREGTWDEQFF
13 | NA | TRBV14 | CASRLQGDYGYTF
13 | NA | TRBV9 | CASSDGGGTEAFF